This record looks at one T cell receptor beta chain sequence and its context. Time point denoted: after dendritic cell vaccination, including at tumor progression/relapse. Patients had residual fresh-frozen tumor tissue and more than two years of survival data. PBMC were collected before vaccination, two weeks after the third vaccination, and at progression. Using immunoSEQ multiplex PCR, the repertoire was profiled, and TCRdb retains in-frame clones only, with some absent. The table lists approximately 91,000 clones, 81% of them singletons, with roughly 2% in the top ten. The data are from a study of glioma-infiltrating T cells after dendritic cell vaccination. This material consisted of blood, taken after dendritic cell vaccination. The TCR was taken from a human donor with glioblastoma.

In DNA form, the CDR3 reads TGTGCCAGCAGCTTCTTCCCATCATACGGTGAAAAACTGTTTTTT. This translates into CASSFFPSYGEKLFF. The chain links TRBV7-6 to TRBJ1-4; no reliable D call. Looked up from germline, CDR1 is SGHVS and CDR2 is FNYEAQ. This CDR3 has 15 amino acids. Trimming stripped 3 bases from V and 7 bases from J, with 15 bases between.